This record concerns one TCR beta chain sequence. An amount of RNA that ranged from about 0.45 to 1 ug was reverse transcribed with random hexamers. Across 54 Vbeta and 13 Jbeta, TCR beta CDR3 was amplified with immunoSEQ multiplex PCR. In TCRdb, the immunoSEQ multiplex PCR reads were re-called with MiXCR into one record per CDR3 protein. The sample contains 250,000 to 350,000 distinct CDR3 sequences, 70% to 90% of which appear only once. CD8+ and CD4+ T cells from blood underwent TCR beta sequencing, which was carried out in a high-throughput format. The multiple sclerosis controls, all treatment-naive patients, had relapsing-remitting disease that was stable or active. Negative isolation was applied to CD8+ and CD4+ T cells, and FACS enrichment was applied to TEMRA cells. This record belongs to a study of CD8 T cells in Susac syndrome. With 4 bases removed from V and 4 bases from J, the gap between germline ends came to 14 bases. The germline V gene encodes CDR1 SGHRS and CDR2 YFSETQ. There are 14 residues in the CDR3.

The sequence was obtained from a human donor with multiple sclerosis. V gene TRBV5-1 combines with J gene TRBJ2-5, with D possibly being TRBD2 (5 bases). Sequencing was carried out using CD8+ T cells from PBMCs. The CDR3 loop reads CASSLVLAGETQYF. CDR3 DNA sequence: TGCGCCAGCAGCCTCGTCTTGGCGGGAGAGACCCAGTACTTC.